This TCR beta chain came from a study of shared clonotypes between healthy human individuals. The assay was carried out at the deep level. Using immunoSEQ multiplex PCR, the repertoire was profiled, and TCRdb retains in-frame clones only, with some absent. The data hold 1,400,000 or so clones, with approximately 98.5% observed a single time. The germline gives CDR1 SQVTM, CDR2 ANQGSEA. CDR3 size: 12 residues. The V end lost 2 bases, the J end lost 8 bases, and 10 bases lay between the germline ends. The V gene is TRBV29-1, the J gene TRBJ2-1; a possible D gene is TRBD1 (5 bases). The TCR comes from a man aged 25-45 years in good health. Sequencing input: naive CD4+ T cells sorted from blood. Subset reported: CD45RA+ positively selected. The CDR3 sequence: CSVEQGGDEQFF. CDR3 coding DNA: TGCAGCGTTGAACAGGGTGGCGATGAGCAGTTCTTC.